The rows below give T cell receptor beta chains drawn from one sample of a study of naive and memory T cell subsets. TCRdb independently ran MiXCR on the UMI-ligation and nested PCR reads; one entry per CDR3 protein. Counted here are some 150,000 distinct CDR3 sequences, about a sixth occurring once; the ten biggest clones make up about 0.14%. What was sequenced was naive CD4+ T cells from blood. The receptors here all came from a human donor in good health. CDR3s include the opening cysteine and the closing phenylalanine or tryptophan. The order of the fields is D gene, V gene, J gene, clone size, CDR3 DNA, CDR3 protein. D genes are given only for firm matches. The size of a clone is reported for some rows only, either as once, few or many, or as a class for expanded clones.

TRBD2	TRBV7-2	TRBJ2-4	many	TGTGCCAGCAGCTTAGCAGGAGCGGGGACGAACATTCAGTACTTC	CASSLAGAGTNIQYF
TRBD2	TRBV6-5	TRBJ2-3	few	TGTGCCAGCCGGGAGCCGGCGGGAGCGCCAGATACGCAGTATTTT	CASREPAGAPDTQYF
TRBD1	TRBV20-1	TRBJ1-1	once	TGCAGTGCAAGGGAAGACAGGGGGGCCCACACTGAAGCTTTCTTT	CSAREDRGAHTEAFF
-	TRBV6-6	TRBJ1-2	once	TGTGCCAGCAGTGAGCCGAACAGGGAGTATGGCTACACCTTC	CASSEPNREYGYTF
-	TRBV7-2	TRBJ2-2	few	TGTGCCAGCAGCCTAGAAGGGTTACCGAACACCGGGGAGCTGTTTTTT	CASSLEGLPNTGELFF
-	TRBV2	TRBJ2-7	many	TGTGCCAGCAGTTTCAGTACCTACGAGCAGTACTTC	CASSFSTYEQYF
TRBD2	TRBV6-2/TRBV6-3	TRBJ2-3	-	TGTGCCAGCAGTTACATCGGGACTAACACAGATACGCAGTATTTT	CASSYIGTNTDTQYF
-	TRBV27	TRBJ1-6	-	TGTGCCAGCAGCCAGGAGCGGGGGGTCGGTTCACCCCTCCACTTT	CASSQERGVGSPLHF
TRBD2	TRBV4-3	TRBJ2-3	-	TGCGCCAGCAGCCAAGGGACTAGCGGGAGCACAGATACGCAGTATTTT	CASSQGTSGSTDTQYF
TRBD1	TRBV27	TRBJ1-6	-	TGTGCCAGCAGTCCGCGGACAGGGAGTCATAATTCACCCCTCCACTTT	CASSPRTGSHNSPLHF
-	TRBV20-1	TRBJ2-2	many	TGCAGTGCTAGAGATCAGGGCGGATGGAACACCGGGGAGCTGTTTTTT	CSARDQGGWNTGELFF
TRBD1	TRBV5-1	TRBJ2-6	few	TGCGCCAGCAGCTTAACGACAGGGGTCCCTGGGGCCAACGTCCTGACTTTC	CASSLTTGVPGANVLTF
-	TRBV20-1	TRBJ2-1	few	TGCAGTGCTGGACAAGGGCACAATGAGCAGTTCTTC	CSAGQGHNEQFF
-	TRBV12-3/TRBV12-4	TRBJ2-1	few	TGTGCCAGCAGTTTTACCCGGGAGGAGCAGTTCTTC	CASSFTREEQFF
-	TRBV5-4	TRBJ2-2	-	TGTGCCAGCAGCTTGCGGGGGTCGAGCACCGGGGAGCTGTTTTTT	CASSLRGSSTGELFF
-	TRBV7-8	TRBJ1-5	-	TGTGCCAGCAGCTTACCTCGGACCCCCCAGCATTTT	CASSLPRTPQHF
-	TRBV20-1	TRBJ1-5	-	TGCAGTGCTAGGGGGCCCCTCAGCAATCAGCCCCAGCATTTT	CSARGPLSNQPQHF
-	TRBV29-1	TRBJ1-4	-	TGCAGCGTTGAAGGCCGGTTTAATGAAAAACTGTTTTTT	CSVEGRFNEKLFF
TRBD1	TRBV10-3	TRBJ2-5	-	TGTGCCATCATCCTCAGCCGGATACTTAGAACAGGGGCCGAGACCCAGTACTTC	CAIILSRILRTGAETQYF
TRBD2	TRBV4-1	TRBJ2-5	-	TGCGCCAGCAGCCAAGACGGTTCACTTAGCGGGAGTGGAGAGACCCAGTACTTC	CASSQDGSLSGSGETQYF
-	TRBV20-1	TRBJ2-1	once	TGCAGTGCTAGCTCCAGGGCATCCTACAATGAGCAGTTCTTC	CSASSRASYNEQFF
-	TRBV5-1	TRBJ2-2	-	TGCGCCAGCAGCTACGGACCTACCGGGGAGCTGTTTTTT	CASSYGPTGELFF
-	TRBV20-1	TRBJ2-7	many	TGCAGTGCTAGTTCGAGCTCCTACGAGCAGTACTTC	CSASSSSYEQYF
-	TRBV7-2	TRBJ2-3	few	TGTGCCAGCAGCTTTAGGGGGGGACAGAATTCTGATACGCAGTATTTT	CASSFRGGQNSDTQYF
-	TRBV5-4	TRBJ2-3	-	TGTGCCAGCAGCTTGCCACCCACAGATACGCAGTATTTT	CASSLPPTDTQYF
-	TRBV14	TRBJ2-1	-	TGTGCCAGCAGCCGAAGACAGGACAATGAGCAGTTCTTC	CASSRRQDNEQFF
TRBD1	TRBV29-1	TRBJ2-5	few	TGCAGCGCCGCCCGACAGGGGGCCCAGACCCAGTACTTC	CSAARQGAQTQYF
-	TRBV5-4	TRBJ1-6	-	TGTGCCAGCAGCTTGGCCGGGGGCCACTCCTATAATTCACCCCTCCACTTT	CASSLAGGHSYNSPLHF
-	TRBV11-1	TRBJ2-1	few	TGTGCCAGCAGCCCGACGCTGGGAACAGAGCAGTTCTTC	CASSPTLGTEQFF
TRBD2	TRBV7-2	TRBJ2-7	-	TGTGCCAGCAGCCATCGGGGGGGGCGGGAGGCCGTATACGAGCAGTACTTC	CASSHRGGREAVYEQYF
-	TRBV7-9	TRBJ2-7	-	TGTGCCAGCAGCCCGCCGGCAGGGCAGACCTACGAGCAGTACTTC	CASSPPAGQTYEQYF
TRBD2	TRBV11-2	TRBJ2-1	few	TGTGCCAGCAGCACGGGACTAGGGGCCGGGGGTCTATACAATGAGCAGTTCTTC	CASSTGLGAGGLYNEQFF
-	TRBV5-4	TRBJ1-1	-	TGTGCCAGCAGCTTGGGGGAGCACACTGAAGCTTTCTTT	CASSLGEHTEAFF
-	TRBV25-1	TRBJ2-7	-	TGTGCCAGCCAAGTGGACGGGCCCCTGGACGAGCAGTACTTC	CASQVDGPLDEQYF
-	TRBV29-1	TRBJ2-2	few	TGCAGCGTACGTAGCGCCACGAACACCGGGGAGCTGTTTTTT	CSVRSATNTGELFF
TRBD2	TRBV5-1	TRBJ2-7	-	TGCGCCAGCAGAGACGGACCGGGACTAGCGATACCAAGCTCCTACGAGCAGTACTTC	CASRDGPGLAIPSSYEQYF
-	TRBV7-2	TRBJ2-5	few	TGTGCCAGCAGCTTAGGGAGGGGGCTGACGAAGACCCAGTACTTC	CASSLGRGLTKTQYF
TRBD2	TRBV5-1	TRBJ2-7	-	TGCGCCAGCAGCCCCGGGACTATACTAGAGCAGTACTTC	CASSPGTILEQYF
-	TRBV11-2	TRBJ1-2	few	TGTGCCAGCAGCCAAACAGGGCACTATGGCTACACCTTC	CASSQTGHYGYTF
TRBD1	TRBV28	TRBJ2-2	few	TGTGCCAGCAGTTTACGAACCTGGGACAGGGGCATCAGCAGGAACACCGGGGAGCTGTTTTTT	CASSLRTWDRGISRNTGELFF
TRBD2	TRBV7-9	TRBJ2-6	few	TGTGCCAGCATCTCCTCCTTAGCGGGAGAACCATCTGGGGCCAACGTCCTGACTTTC	CASISSLAGEPSGANVLTF
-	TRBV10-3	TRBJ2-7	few	TGTGCCATCAGTGAGTCAGGTAGACGGGACTACGAGCAGTACTTC	CAISESGRRDYEQYF
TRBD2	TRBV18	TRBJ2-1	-	TGTGCCAGCTCACCACCAGCGGGATCCCTCGAGGGGCAGTTCTTC	CASSPPAGSLEGQFF
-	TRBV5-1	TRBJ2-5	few	TGCGCCAGCAGCTTGGAAACCGGGGCCCAGTACTTC	CASSLETGAQYF
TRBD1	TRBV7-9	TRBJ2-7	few	TGTGCCAGCAGCTTAGAGCCGGGACAGGGCTATTGGTACGAGCAGTACTTC	CASSLEPGQGYWYEQYF
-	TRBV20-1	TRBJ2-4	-	TGCAGTGCTAGAGATCGGGGTAGCTTAGGGAACATTCAGTACTTC	CSARDRGSLGNIQYF
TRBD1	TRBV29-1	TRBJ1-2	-	TGCAGCGTTGAGTTAAGGGGGCGGAACTATGGCTACACCTTC	CSVELRGRNYGYTF
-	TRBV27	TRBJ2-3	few	TGTGCCAGCAGTTTAGGGGGTCACACAGATACGCAGTATTTT	CASSLGGHTDTQYF
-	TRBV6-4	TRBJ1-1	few	TGTGCCAGCAGGCCAGACAGTGTGAACACTGAAGCTTTCTTT	CASRPDSVNTEAFF